Listed below are T cell receptor beta chains from one sample, sequenced in a study of blood T cells in healthy people across ages. TCRdb called the 5' RACE reads again in MiXCR, with one record for every CDR3 protein. The table shows about 800,000 distinct CDR3 sequences, with 20% to 25% occurring only once. This same sample was also taken into another study, of T cells of mothers and their children.

The sample comprised blood. These receptors originate from a boy between 10 and 17 years old in good health. CDR3s include the opening cysteine and the closing phenylalanine or tryptophan. The order of the fields is clone size, D gene, J gene, V gene, CDR3 protein, CDR3 DNA. The D gene is left open where the match is weak. Rows may omit the clone size; those that give it use once, few, many or a size class.

clone size: few; D gene: TRBD1; J gene: TRBJ1-5; V gene: TRBV5-1; CDR3 protein: CASSWSGDRSNQPQHF; CDR3 DNA: TGCGCCAGCAGCTGGAGCGGGGACAGAAGCAATCAGCCCCAGCATTTT
clone size: .; D gene: TRBD2; J gene: TRBJ2-5; V gene: TRBV20-1; CDR3 protein: CSAIPDSREASETQYF; CDR3 DNA: TGCAGTGCTATCCCGGACTCCCGGGAGGCCTCAGAGACCCAGTACTTC
clone size: few; D gene: .; J gene: TRBJ2-5; V gene: TRBV7-9; CDR3 protein: CASSLRTGLEQYF; CDR3 DNA: TGTGCCAGCAGCCTTCGCACGGGGCTTGAGCAGTACTTC
clone size: few; D gene: .; J gene: TRBJ2-7; V gene: TRBV13; CDR3 protein: CASSLGLGGWVHEQYF; CDR3 DNA: TGTGCCAGCAGCTTAGGCCTCGGGGGTTGGGTCCACGAGCAGTACTTC
clone size: once; D gene: .; J gene: TRBJ1-3; V gene: TRBV12-3/TRBV12-4; CDR3 protein: CAGLDNSGNTIYF; CDR3 DNA: TGTGCCGGCCTGGACAACTCTGGAAACACCATATATTTT
clone size: .; D gene: .; J gene: TRBJ1-5; V gene: TRBV12-3/TRBV12-4; CDR3 protein: CASGLDRTSVDPQHF; CDR3 DNA: TGTGCCAGCGGACTTGACAGGACCTCTGTAGACCCCCAGCATTTT
clone size: .; D gene: TRBD2; J gene: TRBJ2-3; V gene: TRBV9; CDR3 protein: CASSVDSSGSDTDTQYF; CDR3 DNA: TGTGCCAGCAGCGTAGACTCTAGCGGGAGTGACACAGATACGCAGTATTTT
clone size: few; D gene: TRBD2; J gene: TRBJ2-3; V gene: TRBV15; CDR3 protein: CATSGGGNGGADTQYF; CDR3 DNA: TGTGCCACCAGCGGCGGCGGTAATGGGGGGGCAGATACGCAGTATTTT
clone size: many; D gene: .; J gene: TRBJ2-6; V gene: TRBV20-1; CDR3 protein: CSASPYSGANVLTF; CDR3 DNA: TGCAGTGCTAGTCCGTACTCTGGGGCCAACGTCCTGACTTTC
clone size: .; D gene: .; J gene: TRBJ1-4; V gene: TRBV20-1; CDR3 protein: CSARRNEKLFF; CDR3 DNA: TGCAGTGCTAGACGTAATGAAAAACTGTTTTTT
clone size: few; D gene: TRBD1; J gene: TRBJ1-2; V gene: TRBV7-9; CDR3 protein: CASSLSFGQEINYGYTF; CDR3 DNA: TGTGCCAGCAGCTTAAGTTTTGGACAGGAGATTAACTATGGCTACACCTTC
clone size: few; D gene: .; J gene: TRBJ1-2; V gene: TRBV6-5; CDR3 protein: CASSPAGEYGYTF; CDR3 DNA: TGTGCCAGCAGTCCCGCCGGGGAGTATGGCTACACCTTC
clone size: .; D gene: .; J gene: TRBJ2-7; V gene: TRBV29-1; CDR3 protein: CSVEDRDNYEQYF; CDR3 DNA: TGCAGCGTTGAAGATCGGGATAACTACGAGCAGTACTTC
clone size: .; D gene: .; J gene: TRBJ2-3; V gene: TRBV20-1; CDR3 protein: CSARGPSVRALTDTQYF; CDR3 DNA: TGCAGTGCTAGAGGACCCTCGGTGCGGGCCCTCACAGATACGCAGTATTTT
clone size: few; D gene: TRBD1; J gene: TRBJ2-2; V gene: TRBV13; CDR3 protein: CASSFLGGEKSGELFF; CDR3 DNA: TGTGCCAGCAGCTTCTTAGGGGGCGAGAAATCCGGGGAGCTGTTTTTT
clone size: .; D gene: .; J gene: TRBJ2-1; V gene: TRBV5-1; CDR3 protein: CASSQTTRSYNEQFF; CDR3 DNA: TGCGCCAGCAGTCAGACGACACGCTCCTACAATGAGCAGTTCTTC
clone size: .; D gene: .; J gene: TRBJ2-1; V gene: TRBV12-3/TRBV12-4; CDR3 protein: CASSLRGGGNHNEQFF; CDR3 DNA: TGTGCCAGCAGTTTAAGGGGGGGCGGGAACCACAATGAGCAGTTCTTC
clone size: few; D gene: .; J gene: TRBJ2-1; V gene: TRBV4-3; CDR3 protein: CASSGGPYSYNEQFF; CDR3 DNA: TGCGCCAGCAGTGGCGGGCCCTACTCCTACAATGAGCAGTTCTTC
clone size: .; D gene: .; J gene: TRBJ2-5; V gene: TRBV28; CDR3 protein: CASSWGSAYAQETQYF; CDR3 DNA: TGTGCCAGCAGTTGGGGTTCGGCCTATGCCCAAGAGACCCAGTACTTC
clone size: .; D gene: .; J gene: TRBJ2-1; V gene: TRBV18; CDR3 protein: CASSLSTWSYNEQFF; CDR3 DNA: TGTGCCAGCTCACTTAGTACGTGGTCCTACAATGAGCAGTTCTTC
clone size: many; D gene: .; J gene: TRBJ2-3; V gene: TRBV4-3; CDR3 protein: CASSQDGAQYF; CDR3 DNA: TGCGCCAGCAGCCAAGATGGGGCGCAGTATTTT
clone size: once; D gene: .; J gene: TRBJ2-6; V gene: TRBV29-1; CDR3 protein: CSVDSGARANVLTF; CDR3 DNA: TGCAGCGTTGATTCAGGGGCCCGGGCCAACGTCCTGACTTTC
clone size: .; D gene: .; J gene: TRBJ2-1; V gene: TRBV12-3/TRBV12-4; CDR3 protein: CASSRGPNPYNEQFF; CDR3 DNA: TGTGCCAGCAGCCGAGGACCCAACCCCTACAATGAGCAGTTCTTC
clone size: few; D gene: .; J gene: TRBJ2-3; V gene: TRBV11-2; CDR3 protein: CASSLRTVLSTDTQYF; CDR3 DNA: TGTGCCAGCAGCCTCCGGACAGTGCTTAGCACAGATACGCAGTATTTT
clone size: .; D gene: .; J gene: TRBJ2-1; V gene: TRBV28; CDR3 protein: CASSLFRASYNEQFF; CDR3 DNA: TGTGCCAGCAGTTTGTTTAGGGCCTCCTACAATGAGCAGTTCTTC
clone size: .; D gene: .; J gene: TRBJ1-1; V gene: TRBV27; CDR3 protein: CASSPADISPGAFF; CDR3 DNA: TGTGCCAGCAGTCCCGCCGACATCTCACCGGGAGCTTTCTTT
clone size: few; D gene: .; J gene: TRBJ2-1; V gene: TRBV4-3; CDR3 protein: CASSQDPALYNEQFF; CDR3 DNA: TGCGCCAGCAGCCAAGATCCAGCTCTATATAATGAGCAGTTCTTC
clone size: .; D gene: .; J gene: TRBJ2-1; V gene: TRBV5-4; CDR3 protein: CASSSVTAPTYNEQFF; CDR3 DNA: TGTGCCAGCAGCTCCGTGACCGCGCCTACCTACAATGAGCAGTTCTTC
clone size: .; D gene: TRBD1; J gene: TRBJ2-3; V gene: TRBV12-3/TRBV12-4; CDR3 protein: CASSFVAGGEYTQYF; CDR3 DNA: TGTGCCAGCAGTTTTGTGGCAGGGGGCGAGTATACGCAGTATTTT
clone size: .; D gene: TRBD1; J gene: TRBJ2-6; V gene: TRBV27; CDR3 protein: CASRSGQGALGANVLTF; CDR3 DNA: TGTGCCTCCCGGTCGGGACAGGGGGCGCTAGGGGCCAACGTCCTGACTTTC
clone size: few; D gene: TRBD2; J gene: TRBJ2-5; V gene: TRBV15; CDR3 protein: CATSRARAGVKETQYF; CDR3 DNA: TGTGCCACCAGCAGAGCCAGAGCGGGAGTTAAGGAGACCCAGTACTTC
clone size: few; D gene: .; J gene: TRBJ2-5; V gene: TRBV5-1; CDR3 protein: CASSAQPGNRETQYF; CDR3 DNA: TGCGCCAGCAGCGCCCAACCAGGGAACCGAGAGACCCAGTACTTC
clone size: many; D gene: .; J gene: TRBJ1-4; V gene: TRBV28; CDR3 protein: CASSVWDIATNEKLFF; CDR3 DNA: TGTGCCAGCAGTGTTTGGGACATTGCAACTAATGAAAAACTGTTTTTT
clone size: .; D gene: TRBD1; J gene: TRBJ2-3; V gene: TRBV5-1; CDR3 protein: CASSLETGVRGHTQYF; CDR3 DNA: TGCGCCAGCAGCCTAGAAACAGGGGTAAGAGGGCATACGCAGTATTTT
clone size: .; D gene: TRBD1; J gene: TRBJ2-5; V gene: TRBV20-1; CDR3 protein: CSVGGTGVETQYF; CDR3 DNA: TGCAGTGTTGGCGGGACAGGGGTTGAGACCCAGTACTTC
clone size: .; D gene: TRBD2; J gene: TRBJ2-5; V gene: TRBV28; CDR3 protein: CASVGLAGGLETQYF; CDR3 DNA: TGTGCCTCTGTTGGGCTAGCGGGGGGACTAGAGACCCAGTACTTC
clone size: .; D gene: .; J gene: TRBJ2-7; V gene: TRBV7-2; CDR3 protein: CASSFSEDSYEQYF; CDR3 DNA: TGTGCCAGCAGCTTTTCCGAGGACTCCTACGAGCAGTACTTC
clone size: .; D gene: TRBD1; J gene: TRBJ1-4; V gene: TRBV2; CDR3 protein: CASSDRDRREKLFF; CDR3 DNA: TGTGCCAGCAGTGATAGGGACAGAAGGGAAAAACTGTTTTTT
clone size: .; D gene: .; J gene: TRBJ2-1; V gene: TRBV15; CDR3 protein: CATSRDPRRQFF; CDR3 DNA: TGTGCCACCAGCAGAGATCCCCGGCGACAGTTCTTC
clone size: .; D gene: TRBD1; J gene: TRBJ1-2; V gene: TRBV29-1; CDR3 protein: CSVEDNRGGYTF; CDR3 DNA: TGCAGCGTTGAAGATAACAGGGGGGGCTACACCTTC
clone size: few; D gene: .; J gene: TRBJ1-2; V gene: TRBV7-9; CDR3 protein: CASSRTVNRVEGYGYTF; CDR3 DNA: TGTGCCAGCAGCCGGACGGTAAACAGGGTGGAGGGCTATGGCTACACCTTC
clone size: .; D gene: TRBD2; J gene: TRBJ2-7; V gene: TRBV28; CDR3 protein: CASSFSGGLSYEQYF; CDR3 DNA: TGTGCCAGCAGTTTCTCGGGGGGGCTCTCCTACGAGCAGTACTTC
clone size: few; D gene: TRBD1; J gene: TRBJ1-1; V gene: TRBV29-1; CDR3 protein: CSARTGITEAFF; CDR3 DNA: TGCAGCGCCCGGACAGGGATCACTGAAGCTTTCTTT